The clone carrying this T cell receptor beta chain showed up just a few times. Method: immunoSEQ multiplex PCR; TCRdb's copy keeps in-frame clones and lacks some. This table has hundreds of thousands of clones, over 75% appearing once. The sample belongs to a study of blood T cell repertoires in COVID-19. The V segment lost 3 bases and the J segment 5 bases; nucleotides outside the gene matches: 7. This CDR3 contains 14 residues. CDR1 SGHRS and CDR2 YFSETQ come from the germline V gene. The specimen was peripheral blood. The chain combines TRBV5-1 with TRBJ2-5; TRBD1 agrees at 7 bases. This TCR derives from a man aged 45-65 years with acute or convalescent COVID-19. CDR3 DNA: TGCGCCAGCAGCTGGGCAGGGGGTGGGGAGACCCAGTACTTC. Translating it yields CASSWAGGGETQYF.